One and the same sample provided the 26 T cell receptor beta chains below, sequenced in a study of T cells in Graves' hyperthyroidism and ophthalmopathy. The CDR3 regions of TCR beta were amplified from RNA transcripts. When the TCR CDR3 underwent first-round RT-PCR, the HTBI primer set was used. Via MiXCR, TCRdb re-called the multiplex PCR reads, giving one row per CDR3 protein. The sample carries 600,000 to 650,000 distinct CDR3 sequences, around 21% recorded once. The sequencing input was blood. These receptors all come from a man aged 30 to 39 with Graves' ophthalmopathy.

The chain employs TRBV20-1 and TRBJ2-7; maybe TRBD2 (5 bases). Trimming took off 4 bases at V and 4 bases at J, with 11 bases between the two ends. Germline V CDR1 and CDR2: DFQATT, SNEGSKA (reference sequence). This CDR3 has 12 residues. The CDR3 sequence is CSAKSGNYEQYF. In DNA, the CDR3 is TGCAGTGCTAAAAGCGGTAATTACGAGCAGTACTTC.

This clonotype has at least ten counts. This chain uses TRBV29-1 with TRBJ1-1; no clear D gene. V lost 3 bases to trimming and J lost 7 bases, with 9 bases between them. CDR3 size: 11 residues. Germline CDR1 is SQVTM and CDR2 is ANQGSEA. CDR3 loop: CSVEPPNEAFF. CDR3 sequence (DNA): TGCAGCGTTGAGCCACCAAATGAAGCTTTCTTT.

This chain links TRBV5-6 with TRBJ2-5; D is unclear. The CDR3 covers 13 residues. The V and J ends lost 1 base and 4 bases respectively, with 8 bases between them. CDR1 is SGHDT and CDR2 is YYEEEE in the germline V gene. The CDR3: CASSLRLVETQYF. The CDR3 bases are TGTGCCAGCAGCTTGCGCCTCGTAGAGACCCAGTACTTC.

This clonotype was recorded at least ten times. CDR3 protein: CASSPVPLYNEQFF. In DNA form, the CDR3 reads TGCGCCAGCAGCCCAGTCCCCCTTTACAATGAGCAGTTCTTC. The rearrangement joins TRBV5-1 to TRBJ2-1; D gene ambiguous. Per the germline V gene, CDR1 is SGHRS and CDR2 is YFSETQ. V lost 4 bases to trimming and J lost 4 bases, with 12 bases between them. This CDR3 comprises 14 residues.

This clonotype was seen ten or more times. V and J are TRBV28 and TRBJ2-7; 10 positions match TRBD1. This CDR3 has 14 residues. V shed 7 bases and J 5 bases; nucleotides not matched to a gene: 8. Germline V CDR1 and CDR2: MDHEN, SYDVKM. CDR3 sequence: CASIPGQGIDEQYF. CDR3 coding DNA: TGTGCCAGCATTCCGGGACAGGGGATAGACGAGCAGTACTTC.

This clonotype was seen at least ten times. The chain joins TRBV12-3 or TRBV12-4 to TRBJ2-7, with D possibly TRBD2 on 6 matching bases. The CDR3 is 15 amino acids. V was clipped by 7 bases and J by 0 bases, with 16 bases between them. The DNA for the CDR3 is TGTGCCAGCACCAAGTCCGGGACTCTCTCCTACGAGCAGTACTTC. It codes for CASTKSGTLSYEQYF.

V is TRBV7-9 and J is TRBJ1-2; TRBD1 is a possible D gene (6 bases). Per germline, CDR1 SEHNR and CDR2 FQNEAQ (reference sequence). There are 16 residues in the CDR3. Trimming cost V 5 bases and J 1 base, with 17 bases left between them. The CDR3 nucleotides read TGTGCCAGCAGCCTGAGACAGGAGACGAATAACTATGGCTACACCTTC. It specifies CASSLRQETNNYGYTF.

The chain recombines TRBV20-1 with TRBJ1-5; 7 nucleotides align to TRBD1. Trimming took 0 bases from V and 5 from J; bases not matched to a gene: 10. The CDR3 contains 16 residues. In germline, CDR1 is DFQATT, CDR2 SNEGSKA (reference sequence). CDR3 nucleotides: TGCAGTGCTAGAGATCTGGAGACAGGGTCAGATCAGCCCCAGCATTTT. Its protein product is CSARDLETGSDQPQHF.

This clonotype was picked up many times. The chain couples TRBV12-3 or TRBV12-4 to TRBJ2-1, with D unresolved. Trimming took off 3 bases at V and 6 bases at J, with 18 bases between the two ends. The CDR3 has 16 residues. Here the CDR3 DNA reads TGTGCCAGCAGTTTTGGATTGACACAAATGGGCAATGAGCAGTTCTTC. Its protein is CASSFGLTQMGNEQFF.

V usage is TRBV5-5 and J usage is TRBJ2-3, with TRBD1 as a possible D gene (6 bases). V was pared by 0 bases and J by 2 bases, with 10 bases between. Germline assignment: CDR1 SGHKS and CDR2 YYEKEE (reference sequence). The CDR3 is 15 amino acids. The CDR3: CASSLEQGNTDTQYF. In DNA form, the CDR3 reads TGTGCCAGCAGCTTGGAACAGGGTAACACAGATACGCAGTATTTT.

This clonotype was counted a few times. The CDR3 DNA follows: TGTGCCACCAGCAGAGATAGGGGAGCCCTAGAGACCCAGTACTTC. Translation gives CATSRDRGALETQYF. J is TRBJ2-5 and V is TRBV15; D may match TRBD1 or TRBD2 (5 bases each). This CDR3 contains 15 residues. V lost 0 bases, J lost 4 bases, and 12 bases lay in between. From germline, CDR1 is LNHNV and CDR2 YYDKDF (reference sequence).

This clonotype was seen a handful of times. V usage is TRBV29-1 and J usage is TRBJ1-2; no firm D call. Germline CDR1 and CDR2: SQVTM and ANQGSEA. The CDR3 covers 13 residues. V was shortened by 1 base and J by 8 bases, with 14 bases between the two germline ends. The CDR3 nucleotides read TGCAGCGTTGAAGGGGCCGGACGCGGGGGCTACACCTTC. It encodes CSVEGAGRGGYTF.

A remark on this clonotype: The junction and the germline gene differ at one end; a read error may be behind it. The CDR3 loop reads CASSPRRGRSSYSEQFF. DNA for the CDR3: TGTGCCAGCAGCCCCCGTAGAGGGCGGAGCTCCTACAGTGAGCAGTTCTTC. The chain couples TRBV7-2 to TRBJ2-1; D might be TRBD2 (5 bases). This CDR3 is built from 17 residues. Germline V CDR1 and CDR2: SGHTA, FQGNSA.

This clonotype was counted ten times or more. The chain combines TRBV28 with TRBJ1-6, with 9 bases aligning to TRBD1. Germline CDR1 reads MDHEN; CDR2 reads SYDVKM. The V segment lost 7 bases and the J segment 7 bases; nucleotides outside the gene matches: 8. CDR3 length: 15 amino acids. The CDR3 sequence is CASIPGTGRNSPLHF. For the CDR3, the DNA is TGTGCCAGCATTCCCGGGACAGGGAGGAATTCACCCCTCCACTTT.

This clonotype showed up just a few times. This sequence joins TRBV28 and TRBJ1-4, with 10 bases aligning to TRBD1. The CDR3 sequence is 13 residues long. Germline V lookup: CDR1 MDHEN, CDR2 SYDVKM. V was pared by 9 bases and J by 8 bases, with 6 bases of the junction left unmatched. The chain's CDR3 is CASGTGVREKLFF. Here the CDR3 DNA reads TGTGCCAGTGGGACAGGGGTGAGAGAAAAACTGTTTTTT.

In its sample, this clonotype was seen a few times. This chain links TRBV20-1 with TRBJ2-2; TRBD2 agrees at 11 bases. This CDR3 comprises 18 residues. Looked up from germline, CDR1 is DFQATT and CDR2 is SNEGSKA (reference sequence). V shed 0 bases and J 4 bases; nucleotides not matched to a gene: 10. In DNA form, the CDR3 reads TGCAGTGCTAGAGATGCTACTAGCGGGAGCGTCGTCACCGGGGAGCTGTTTTTT. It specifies CSARDATSGSVVTGELFF.

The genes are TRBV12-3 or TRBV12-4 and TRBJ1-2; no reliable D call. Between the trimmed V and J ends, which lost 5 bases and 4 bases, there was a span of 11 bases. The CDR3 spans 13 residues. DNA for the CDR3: TGTGCCAGCAGTCCTTACCCTGGCTATGGCTACACCTTC. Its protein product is CASSPYPGYGYTF.

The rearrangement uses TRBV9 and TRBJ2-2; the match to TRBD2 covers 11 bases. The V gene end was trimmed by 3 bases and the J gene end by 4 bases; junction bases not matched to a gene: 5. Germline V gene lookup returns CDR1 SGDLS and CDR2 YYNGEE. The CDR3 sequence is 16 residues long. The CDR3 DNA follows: TGTGCCAGCAGCGCAGAACTAGCGGGAGTCACCGGGGAGCTGTTTTTT. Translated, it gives CASSAELAGVTGELFF.

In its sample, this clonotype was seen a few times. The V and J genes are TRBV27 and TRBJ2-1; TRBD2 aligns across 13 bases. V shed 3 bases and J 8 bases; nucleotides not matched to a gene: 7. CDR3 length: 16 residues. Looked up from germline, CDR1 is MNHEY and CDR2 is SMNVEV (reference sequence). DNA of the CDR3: TGTGCCAGCAGTTTCCCGGGACTAGCGGGACCCGATGAGCAGTTCTTC. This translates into CASSFPGLAGPDEQFF.

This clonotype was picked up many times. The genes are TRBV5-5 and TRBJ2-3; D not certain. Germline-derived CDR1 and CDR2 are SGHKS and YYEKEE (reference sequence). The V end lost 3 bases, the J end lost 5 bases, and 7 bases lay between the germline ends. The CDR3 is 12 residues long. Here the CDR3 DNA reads TGTGCCAGCAGCTGGGATGGAGATACGCAGTATTTT. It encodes CASSWDGDTQYF.

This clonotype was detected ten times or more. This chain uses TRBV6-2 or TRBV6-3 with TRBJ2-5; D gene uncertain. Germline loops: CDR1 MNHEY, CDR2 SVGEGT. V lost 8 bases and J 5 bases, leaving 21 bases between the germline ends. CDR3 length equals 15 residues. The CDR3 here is CASGYSAQIDETQYF. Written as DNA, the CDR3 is TGTGCCAGCGGCTACAGCGCCCAAATAGACGAGACCCAGTACTTC.

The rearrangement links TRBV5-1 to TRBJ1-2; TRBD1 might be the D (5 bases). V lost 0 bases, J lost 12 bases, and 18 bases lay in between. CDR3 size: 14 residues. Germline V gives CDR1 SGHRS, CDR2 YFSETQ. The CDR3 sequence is CASSLGGIGQPHTF. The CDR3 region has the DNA TGCGCCAGCAGCTTGGGGGGAATCGGACAACCACACACCTTC.

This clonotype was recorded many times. This chain's CDR3 is CASSPDRQETQYF. The CDR3 region has the DNA TGTGCCAGCAGCCCGGACAGGCAAGAGACCCAGTACTTC. The chain links TRBV7-8 to TRBJ2-5, with TRBD1 matching over 7 bases. The length of the CDR3 is 13 residues. CDR1 and CDR2 (germline): SGHVS, FQNEAQ. Trimming removed 5 bases from V and 2 bases from J; junction bases left unmatched: 2.

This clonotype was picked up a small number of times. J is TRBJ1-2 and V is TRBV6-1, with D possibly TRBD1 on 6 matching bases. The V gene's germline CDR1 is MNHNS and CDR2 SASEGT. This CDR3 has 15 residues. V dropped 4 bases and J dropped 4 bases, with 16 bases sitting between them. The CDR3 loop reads CASSATLQGRYGYTF. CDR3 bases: TGTGCCAGCAGTGCCACCCTACAGGGACGCTATGGCTACACCTTC.

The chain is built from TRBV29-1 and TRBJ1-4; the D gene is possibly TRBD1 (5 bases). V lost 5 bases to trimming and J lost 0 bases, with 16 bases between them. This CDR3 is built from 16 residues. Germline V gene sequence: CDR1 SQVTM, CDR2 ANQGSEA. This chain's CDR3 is CSVMTASLATNEKLFF. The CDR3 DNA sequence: TGCAGCGTTATGACAGCTAGCCTCGCAACTAATGAAAAACTGTTTTTT.

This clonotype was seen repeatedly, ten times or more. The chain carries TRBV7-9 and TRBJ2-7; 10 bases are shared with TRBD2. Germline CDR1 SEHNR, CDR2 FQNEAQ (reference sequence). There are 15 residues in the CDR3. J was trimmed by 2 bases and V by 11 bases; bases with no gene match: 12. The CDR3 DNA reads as TGTGCCCACGAAGAAGTAGCGGGAGGCGCCTACGAGCAGTACTTC. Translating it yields CAHEEVAGGAYEQYF.